This TCR beta chain derives from a study of molecular identifiers for immune sequencing clone quantification. MiXCR, run by TCRdb on the PCR reads, gives a single entry per CDR3 protein. This table holds hundreds of thousands of distinct CDR3 sequences, about 23% found once. This clonotype was seen repeatedly, ten times or more. The CDR3 spans 14 residues. Trimming removed 4 bases from V and 3 bases from J; junction bases left unmatched: 4. Germline V gives CDR1 SQVTM, CDR2 ANQGSEA. Input material: naive CD8+ T cells from blood, with Jurkat cell RNA spiked in. Subset: FACS-sorted CD8+CD4-CCR7+CD45RA+ naive T cells. This TCR derives from a human donor in good health. Some libraries in this study had Jurkat cell RNA spiked in. The rearrangement uses TRBV29-1 and TRBJ2-3, with TRBD1 identical over 10 bases. The CDR3, as DNA: TGCAGCGTTGCTAGACAGGGGGCTACAGATACGCAGTATTTT. Translating gives CSVARQGATDTQYF.